This T cell receptor (beta chain) was identified during a study of response to subunit inactivated influenza vaccine. Study-wide results and limits: Few new T cells, the authors suggested, are recruited by each seasonal influenza vaccination.

TCRdb reprocessed the RT-PCR reads via MiXCR and lists one record per CDR3 protein. This sample has 700,000 to 800,000 distinct CDR3 sequences; approximately 17% occur once, and the top ten carry under 13%. Comment on this clonotype: The antigen is not known.

CDR3 length: 13 amino acids. The V end lost 8 bases, the J end lost 2 bases, and 12 bases lay between the germline ends. Per germline, CDR1 MDHEN and CDR2 SYDVKM. The material sequenced was PBMCs from blood, taken about 5 days after vaccination. The chain employs TRBV28 and TRBJ2-5; perhaps D is TRBD1 or TRBD2 (5 bases each). This receptor was identified in a man in his fifties who received an inactivated influenza vaccine. The CDR3 here is CASAEDIQETQYF. The CDR3 bases are TGTGCCAGCGCGGAGGACATACAAGAGACCCAGTACTTC.